This T cell receptor beta chain originates from a study of CD8+CD57+ T cells in acquired aplastic anemia. The study, taken as a whole, reports: Patients and controls were found to share twenty-nine CD8+ CDR3 sequences. Any difference that existed in CD8+ Simpson's diversity between patients and controls was not significant.

TCR beta VDJ combinations and CDR3 sequences were profiled from genomic DNA. MiXCR, applied by TCRdb to the reads, yields one record per CDR3 protein. The sample consists of approximately 59,000 distinct CDR3 sequences, around 50% of them appearing once. Germline CDR1 and CDR2: MNHNS and SASEGT. There are 12 residues in the CDR3. The V end was cut by 8 bases, the J end by 3 bases, with 11 bases between. Previously, flow cytometry had revealed CD8+CD57+ cell expansion in the patients chosen for sequencing. On this clonotype itself: Antigen: not known.

This chain uses TRBV6-1 with TRBJ2-7; the D gene is possibly TRBD2 (5 bases). The TCR comes from a human donor with aplastic anemia. Source material: sorted CD4+, CD8+, or CD8+CD57+ T cells (not recorded which) from PBMCs. CDR3 nucleotides: TGTGCCAGCGGCATGAGGGACTACGAGCAGTACGTC. Encoded protein: CASGMRDYEQYV.